A single sample is the source of the 25 T cell receptor beta chains below, sequenced in a study of blood T cell repertoires in COVID-19. Sequencing was performed with immunoSEQ multiplex PCR; in TCRdb, only in-frame clones are kept and a portion is missing. The sample yields around 300,000 clones, more than 75% seen once. Sequenced input: peripheral blood. These receptors were obtained from a man in his fifties or sixties with active or convalescent COVID-19.

This clone has just one count. This chain connects TRBV10-3 to TRBJ1-2; TRBD1 aligns across 8 bases. Per the germline V gene, CDR1 is ENHRY and CDR2 is SYGVKD. This CDR3 spans 13 amino acids. V lost 4 bases, J lost 8 bases, and 6 bases stayed unmatched. The CDR3 DNA reads as TGTGCCATCAGTGGACAGGGGCTTGAGGGCTACACCTTC. As protein: CAISGQGLEGYTF.

Here the CDR3 reads CASSQPGLARLQETQYF. The CDR3 bases are TGCGCCAGCAGCCAACCGGGACTAGCGCGACTTCAAGAGACCCAGTACTTC. The chain has TRBV4-1 and TRBJ2-5, with 10 nucleotides matching TRBD2. Germline V gives CDR1 MGHRA, CDR2 YSYEKL. The CDR3 consists of 17 residues. The junction had 8 bases not matched to a gene; V was cut back by 2 bases and J by 2 bases.

This rearrangement joins TRBV19 to TRBJ2-7; 8 nucleotides align to TRBD2. Germline CDR1 is LNHDA and CDR2 is SQIVND (reference sequence). V was pared by 10 bases and J by 3 bases, with 8 bases of the junction left unmatched. The CDR3 covers 13 residues. The CDR3: CATGGQGLYEQYF. CDR3 coding DNA: TGTGCCACGGGGGGGCAGGGGCTCTACGAGCAGTACTTC.

The chain recombines TRBV9 with TRBJ1-3; TRBD1 matches at 7 bases. Trimming took 4 bases from V and 3 from J; bases not matched to a gene: 10. CDR3 size: 16 residues. Germline V gives CDR1 SGDLS, CDR2 YYNGEE. Here the CDR3 DNA reads TGTGCCAGCAGCCCTAATAGACAGGGAAGTGGAAACACCATATATTTT. Translating it yields CASSPNRQGSGNTIYF.

The rearrangement links TRBV14 to TRBJ2-2; weak D call: TRBD1 (6 bases). Germline CDR1 and CDR2: SGHDN and FVKESK. The CDR3 is made up of 16 amino acids. Trimming shortened V by 1 base and J by 1 base, and 10 bases separated the two germline ends. The CDR3 DNA reads as TGTGCCAGCAGCCAAGTGGACAGACAGAACACCGGGGAGCTGTTTTTT. Amino acid sequence: CASSQVDRQNTGELFF.

Worth noting for this clone: This same CDR3 is encoded by further DNA sequences in the sample. The chain is built from TRBV30 and TRBJ1-5; D gene uncertain. Trimming removed 5 bases at V and 0 bases at J, with 8 bases between. Germline CDR1 GTSNPN, CDR2 SVGIG (reference sequence). The CDR3 has 13 amino acids. CDR3 sequence reads: CAWSEDSNQPQHF. The DNA for the CDR3 is TGTGCCTGGTCAGAGGATAGCAATCAGCCCCAGCATTTT.

The chain has TRBV27 and TRBJ1-5; D possibly corresponds to TRBD1 (6 bases). Trimming shortened V by 0 bases and J by 5 bases, and 11 bases separated the two germline ends. Germline-derived CDR1 and CDR2 are MNHEY and SMNVEV (reference sequence). The CDR3 loop spans 15 amino acids. CDR3 amino acids: CASSLSTGNYQPQHF. The CDR3 bases are TGTGCCAGCAGTTTATCGACAGGAAATTATCAGCCCCAGCATTTT.

This chain uses TRBV7-3 with TRBJ2-1; 7 bases map to TRBD2. V shed 0 bases and J 1 base; nucleotides not matched to a gene: 0. CDR1 is SGHTA and CDR2 is FQGTGA in the germline V gene. The length of the CDR3 is 15 residues. CDR3 sequence reads: CASSLTGGSYNEQFF. The CDR3 DNA sequence: TGTGCCAGCAGCTTAACGGGAGGGTCCTACAATGAGCAGTTCTTC.

V and J are TRBV28 and TRBJ2-1; a possible D gene is TRBD1 (6 bases). Germline CDR1 reads MDHEN; CDR2 reads SYDVKM. CDR3 length: 15 residues. The ends were cut back, 0 bases at V and 9 bases at J, with 15 bases in the middle. The CDR3 DNA reads as TGTGCCAGCAGTTTATGGCCGACAGGCTTGGGTGAGCAGTTCTTC. Amino acids: CASSLWPTGLGEQFF.

V usage is TRBV6-5 and J usage is TRBJ1-5; D unclear. The V and J ends lost 8 bases and 0 bases respectively, with 11 bases between them. The germline CDR1 and CDR2 sequences are MNHEY and SVGAGI. The CDR3 runs to 14 residues. The CDR3 loop reads CASGETASNQPQHF. Written as DNA, the CDR3 is TGTGCCAGCGGGGAGACGGCTAGCAATCAGCCCCAGCATTTT.

The J gene is TRBJ2-5, the V gene TRBV5-1; 7 bases agree with TRBD1. The V gene's germline CDR1 is SGHRS and CDR2 YFSETQ. The trim removed 3 bases at V and 5 bases at J, leaving 4 bases unmatched. The CDR3 has 13 residues. The CDR3: CASSSGQEETQYF. As DNA, the CDR3 is TGCGCCAGCAGCTCCGGACAGGAGGAGACCCAGTACTTC.

This clone appeared a few times. J is TRBJ1-1 and V is TRBV18, with a tentative D call TRBD1 (6 bases). V lost 3 bases and J lost 3, with 8 bases in between. The CDR3 sequence is 13 residues long. Germline V CDR1 and CDR2: KGHSH, LQKENI. The CDR3 DNA follows: TGTGCCAGCTCACCTCAGGGGCACACTGAAGCTTTCTTT. Translated: CASSPQGHTEAFF.

This chain uses TRBV5-1 with TRBJ2-5; no firm D call. This CDR3 is built from 14 residues. V was trimmed by 1 base and J by 3 bases, leaving 10 bases between them. From germline, CDR1 is SGHRS and CDR2 YFSETQ. DNA of the CDR3: TGCGCCAGCAGCTTGTCCCGCTTAGAAGAGACCCAGTACTTC. This encodes CASSLSRLEETQYF.

The V and J genes are TRBV7-2 and TRBJ1-1; 9 positions match TRBD1. CDR1 SGHTA and CDR2 FQGNSA come from the germline V gene. The CDR3 contains 14 residues. Trimming at V came to 5 bases and at J to 4 bases, leaving 5 bases not matched to a gene. The DNA of the CDR3 is TGTGCCAGCAGCAAAGACAGGGGGGCCACTGAAGCTTTCTTT. As protein: CASSKDRGATEAFF.

CDR3 nucleotide sequence: TGTGCCTCTCACCGACAGGACCGGTACAATGAGCAGTTCTTC. Amino acid sequence: CASHRQDRYNEQFF. The chain couples TRBV30 to TRBJ2-1, with D tentatively TRBD1 (6 bases). Germline V gene data show CDR1 as GTSNPN and CDR2 as SVGIG (reference sequence). V was cut by 7 bases and J by 4 bases, with 17 bases left in between. CDR3 length equals 14 residues.

CDR3 residues: CASSDPGGDYGYTF. CDR3 bases: TGTGCCAGTAGTGACCCAGGGGGCGACTATGGCTACACCTTC. The chain links TRBV19 to TRBJ1-2; 8 positions match TRBD1. The CDR3 runs 14 residues. V dropped 5 bases and J dropped 3; count of bases not matched to a gene: 5. Per germline, CDR1 LNHDA and CDR2 SQIVND (reference sequence).

The chain combines TRBV6-2 or TRBV6-3 with TRBJ1-2, with D perhaps TRBD1 (6 bases). Germline V gene data show CDR1 as MNHEY and CDR2 as SVGEGT. The CDR3 length is 16 residues. V lost 6 bases, J lost 0 bases, and 17 bases lay in between. The CDR3 reads CASSWPGTQSNYGYTF. In DNA, the CDR3 is TGTGCCAGCAGCTGGCCCGGGACACAATCTAACTATGGCTACACCTTC.

The chain couples TRBV6-5 to TRBJ1-2, with 7 bases that match TRBD1. The V gene's germline CDR1 is MNHEY and CDR2 SVGAGI. This CDR3 spans 13 amino acids. V lost 6 bases and J lost 4; bases outside the gene matches: 5. CDR3 protein: CASSQRQGYGYTF. The CDR3 DNA follows: TGTGCCAGCAGCCAACGACAGGGCTATGGCTACACCTTC.

V and J are TRBV18 and TRBJ2-7; 13 positions agree with TRBD2. The CDR3 is made up of 16 amino acids. CDR1 is KGHSH and CDR2 is LQKENI in the germline V gene. The V and J ends lost 3 bases and 6 bases, in that order; junction bases with no gene match: 8. The CDR3 DNA is TGTGCCAGCTCACCCACTAGCGGGAGGGCGACTGGCGAGCAGTACTTC. This sequence encodes CASSPTSGRATGEQYF.

The chain employs TRBV5-4 and TRBJ1-6, with a weak D call TRBD1 (6 bases). V lost 4 bases and J lost 11, with 19 bases in between. Germline V gene lookup returns CDR1 SGHNT and CDR2 YYREEE (reference sequence). This CDR3 region has 15 residues. The CDR3 DNA follows: TGTGCCAGCAGCCCGGCCGCAGGGGATCTTCCACCCCTCCACTTT. Encoded protein: CASSPAAGDLPPLHF.

This sequence joins TRBV11-2 and TRBJ2-1, with D perhaps TRBD2 (6 bases). Germline V lookup: CDR1 SGHAT, CDR2 FQNNGV. CDR3 length: 16 amino acids. V was pared by 1 base and J by 6 bases, with 16 bases between. The CDR3 loop reads CASSLVRWLGGNEQFF. The DNA of the CDR3 is TGTGCCAGCAGCTTAGTCAGGTGGTTGGGGGGCAATGAGCAGTTCTTC.

CDR3 amino acids: CASGLIRDRGGSSPLHF. In DNA form, the CDR3 reads TGTGCCAGCGGGTTAATTCGGGACAGGGGGGGTAGTTCACCCCTCCACTTT. This chain links TRBV27 with TRBJ1-6; 11 bases map to TRBD1. The length of the CDR3 is 17 residues. V was pared by 8 bases and J by 9 bases, with 15 bases of the junction left unmatched. Germline loops: CDR1 MNHEY, CDR2 SMNVEV (reference sequence).

There are a few counts of this clone. The V and J genes are TRBV4-3 and TRBJ1-2; TRBD1 agrees at 9 bases. The CDR3 is 14 residues long. Trimming cost V 4 bases and J 7 bases; bases outside gene matches: 7. CDR1 is LGHNA, CDR2 YSLEER, per germline. The CDR3 loop reads CASSLQGANGGYTF. In nucleotides, the CDR3 is TGCGCCAGCAGCCTACAGGGGGCGAACGGTGGCTACACCTTC.

V is TRBV14 and J is TRBJ2-7, with TRBD1 matching over 7 bases. CDR1 SGHDN and CDR2 FVKESK come from the germline V gene. J was trimmed by 2 bases and V by 3 bases; bases with no gene match: 4. The CDR3 runs 14 residues. CDR3: CASSQPGQTYEQYF. CDR3 nucleotide sequence: TGTGCCAGCAGCCAGCCGGGACAGACCTACGAGCAGTACTTC.

The J gene is TRBJ1-6, the V gene TRBV18; D perhaps matches TRBD1 (6 bases). The V end was cut by 3 bases, the J end by 5 bases, with 8 bases between. The CDR3 consists of 14 residues. The germline V gene encodes CDR1 KGHSH and CDR2 LQKENI. CDR3 DNA: TGTGCCAGCTCACCTGGACAGAATAATTCACCCCTCCACTTT. This encodes CASSPGQNNSPLHF.